Below, one T cell receptor (beta chain) is given with its context. Antigen specificity is unknown. These data originate in a study of shared clonotypes between healthy human individuals. CDR3 size: 15 residues. The J segment lost 7 bases and the V segment lost 3 bases, leaving 10 bases of the junction unmatched. Germline V gives CDR1 LNHNV, CDR2 YYDKDF (reference sequence). Sequencing used immunoSEQ multiplex PCR; TCRdb keeps in-frame clones, though not all of them. The sample includes approximately 530,000 clones, about 96% seen only once; the top ten take 0.055% to 0.075%. Findings of the study overall: Clonotype sharing levels among donors were expected to vary with sequencing depth.

Specimen: naive CD4+ T cells sorted from blood. The subset is: CD45RA+ positively selected. The rearrangement uses TRBV15 and TRBJ2-7; TRBD1 aligns across 9 bases. This sequence originates from a young woman in good health. This CDR3 reads CATSSSRDREGEQYF. The CDR3 coding sequence is TGTGCCACCAGCAGTAGCCGGGACAGGGAGGGAGAGCAGTACTTC. Looking up the rest from reference TRBV15 and TRBJ2-7 gives the full variable domain: DAMVIQNPRYQVTQFGKPVTLSCSQTLNHNVMYWYQQKSSQAPKLLFHYYDKDFNNEADTPDNFQSRRPNTSFCFLDIRSPGLGDTAMYLCATSSSRDREGEQYFGPGTRLTVT.